These T cell receptor beta chains were read from a single sample in a study of blood T cell repertoires in COVID-19. Profiled with immunoSEQ multiplex PCR; TCRdb holds only in-frame clones, not every one. This sample has about 240,000 clones, with roughly four fifths found just once. Sequenced input: peripheral blood. These receptors were obtained from a woman aged 60-75 years with active or convalescent COVID-19. Each CDR3 is given with its conserved first and last residue. The order of the fields is clone size, V gene, J gene, CDR3 length, D gene, CDR3 protein, CDR3 DNA. D genes are given only for firm matches. The listing skips clone size in some rows; elsewhere it reads once, few, many or a size class.

abundance: -; v_gene: TRBV7-9; j_gene: TRBJ1-2; len: 14; d_gene: TRBD1; CDR3aa: CASSPGDRAYGYTF; CDR3nt: TGTGCCAGCAGCCCTGGGGACAGGGCCTATGGCTACACCTTC
abundance: -; v_gene: TRBV29-1; j_gene: TRBJ2-1; len: 15; d_gene: TRBD1; CDR3aa: CSVEGVQGAYNEQFF; CDR3nt: TGCAGCGTTGAAGGGGTACAGGGGGCCTACAATGAGCAGTTCTTC
abundance: -; v_gene: TRBV7-2; j_gene: TRBJ1-4; len: 15; d_gene: -; CDR3aa: CASSSYLATNEKLFF; CDR3nt: TGTGCCAGCAGCTCCTACCTTGCAACTAATGAAAAACTGTTTTTT
abundance: few; v_gene: TRBV4-2; j_gene: TRBJ2-7; len: 18; d_gene: TRBD2; CDR3aa: CASSQDRGLAGGSYEQYF; CDR3nt: TGTGCCAGCAGCCAAGATCGGGGACTAGCGGGGGGCTCCTACGAGCAGTACTTC
abundance: -; v_gene: TRBV2; j_gene: TRBJ2-7; len: 15; d_gene: TRBD2; CDR3aa: CASSPAGLAGGEQYF; CDR3nt: TGTGCCAGCAGCCCCGCGGGACTAGCGGGGGGTGAGCAGTACTTC
abundance: -; v_gene: TRBV3-1/TRBV3-2; j_gene: TRBJ2-2; len: 15; d_gene: TRBD1; CDR3aa: CASSQDGQGAGELFF; CDR3nt: TGTGCCAGCAGCCAGGACGGACAGGGGGCCGGGGAGCTGTTTTTT
abundance: -; v_gene: TRBV6-6; j_gene: TRBJ2-1; len: 12; d_gene: -; CDR3aa: CASSYSRGEQFF; CDR3nt: TGTGCCAGCAGTTACTCGAGGGGGGAGCAGTTCTTC
abundance: -; v_gene: TRBV12-2; j_gene: TRBJ2-7; len: 12; d_gene: -; CDR3aa: CASHKRSYEQYF; CDR3nt: TGTGCAAGTCACAAGCGGAGCTACGAGCAGTACTTC
abundance: -; v_gene: TRBV18; j_gene: TRBJ2-3; len: 16; d_gene: -; CDR3aa: CASSPPSGVPTDTQYF; CDR3nt: TGTGCCAGCTCACCACCATCCGGGGTCCCCACAGATACGCAGTATTTT
abundance: -; v_gene: TRBV6-6; j_gene: TRBJ2-1; len: 15; d_gene: TRBD2; CDR3aa: CASSYSERGVHEQFF; CDR3nt: TGTGCCAGCAGTTACTCAGAGCGGGGGGTTCATGAGCAGTTCTTC
abundance: -; v_gene: TRBV9; j_gene: TRBJ1-2; len: 13; d_gene: TRBD1; CDR3aa: CASSGQGESGYTF; CDR3nt: TGTGCCAGCAGCGGACAGGGGGAATCTGGCTACACCTTC
abundance: -; v_gene: TRBV27; j_gene: TRBJ2-1; len: 15; d_gene: TRBD2; CDR3aa: CASSFGGGAINEQFF; CDR3nt: TGTGCCAGCAGTTTCGGCGGGGGGGCCATCAATGAGCAGTTCTTC
abundance: -; v_gene: TRBV3-1/TRBV3-2; j_gene: TRBJ2-1; len: 13; d_gene: -; CDR3aa: CASSPPSHNEQFF; CDR3nt: TGTGCCAGCAGCCCCCCCAGTCACAATGAGCAGTTCTTC
abundance: -; v_gene: TRBV3-1/TRBV3-2; j_gene: TRBJ2-3; len: 14; d_gene: TRBD2; CDR3aa: CASRRGGATDTQYF; CDR3nt: TGTGCCAGCCGCCGCGGGGGGGCAACAGATACGCAGTATTTT
abundance: -; v_gene: TRBV9; j_gene: TRBJ2-1; len: 17; d_gene: TRBD2; CDR3aa: CASSAPFSGAYYNEQFF; CDR3nt: TGTGCCAGCAGCGCCCCCTTTAGCGGGGCATACTACAATGAGCAGTTCTTC
abundance: -; v_gene: TRBV7-7; j_gene: TRBJ2-2; len: 15; d_gene: TRBD1; CDR3aa: CASSLGQGGTGELFF; CDR3nt: TGTGCTAGCAGCTTGGGACAGGGCGGAACCGGGGAGCTGTTTTTT
abundance: -; v_gene: TRBV30; j_gene: TRBJ1-2; len: 14; d_gene: TRBD1; CDR3aa: CARGAGTGHLGYTF; CDR3nt: TGTGCCCGGGGGGCCGGGACAGGCCATTTAGGCTACACCTTC
abundance: -; v_gene: TRBV6-2/TRBV6-3; j_gene: TRBJ2-1; len: 16; d_gene: -; CDR3aa: CASSTQIRGTYNEQFF; CDR3nt: TGTGCCAGCAGTACCCAAATCAGGGGCACCTACAATGAGCAGTTCTTC